Shown below are 32 T cell receptor beta chains from a single sample sequenced in a study of OX40 agonist ivuxolimab in advanced cancers. Measured with immunoSEQ multiplex PCR; TCRdb has only the in-frame clones, and not every one. The repertoire includes about 53,000 clones, approximately 88% of them detected once, and less than 15% sits in the top ten. This specimen was CD4+ or CD8+ T cells sorted from blood, taken in a trial of the OX40 agonist ivuxolimab. The receptors come from an adult with an advanced solid tumor such as melanoma, head and neck, liver or kidney cancer.

The chain recombines TRBV2 with TRBJ2-7; a possible D gene is TRBD1 (6 bases). Trimming shortened V by 6 bases and J by 0 bases, and 12 bases separated the two germline ends. The CDR3 spans 14 residues. Per the germline V gene, CDR1 is SNHLY and CDR2 is FYNNEI. CDR3: CASRLQGSSYEQYF. The CDR3 nucleotides are TGTGCCAGCAGGTTACAGGGTAGCTCCTACGAGCAGTACTTC.

The CDR3 sequence is CASSFGLAGGRSTDTQYF. The CDR3 nucleotides read TGCGCCAGCAGCTTCGGACTAGCGGGAGGCCGAAGCACAGATACGCAGTATTTT. The chain combines TRBV5-1 with TRBJ2-3; 14 nucleotides line up with TRBD2. The CDR3 loop spans 18 amino acids. J was trimmed by 0 bases and V by 2 bases; bases with no gene match: 5. The germline V gene encodes CDR1 SGHRS and CDR2 YFSETQ.

CDR3 DNA: TGTGCCAGCGGAGGTCAGGGGGCTTTTGGCGGGGAGCTGTTTTTT. Translating it yields CASGGQGAFGGELFF. The chain carries TRBV6-6 and TRBJ2-2; 8 nucleotides match TRBD1. The length of the CDR3 is 15 residues. The germline CDR1 and CDR2 sequences are MNHNY and SVGAGI (reference sequence). With 8 bases clipped from V and 7 bases from J, the junction kept 12 bases outside the gene matches.

This sequence joins TRBV5-1 and TRBJ2-7; D is possibly TRBD1 or TRBD2 (5 bases each). The V gene's germline CDR1 is SGHRS and CDR2 YFSETQ. V lost 3 bases to trimming and J lost 4 bases, with 14 bases between them. The length of the CDR3 is 14 residues. CDR3 sequence reads: CASSSTGGGYEQYF. For the CDR3, the DNA is TGCGCCAGCAGCTCTACAGGAGGTGGGTACGAGCAGTACTTC.

This CDR3 is CASSRTGTDSYEQYF. In DNA form, the CDR3 reads TGTGCCAGCTCAAGAACCGGGACAGACTCCTACGAGCAGTACTTC. The J gene is TRBJ2-7, the V gene TRBV6-5; 7 bases line up with TRBD1. CDR3 length: 15 amino acids. Germline CDR1 and CDR2: MNHEY and SVGAGI. J lost 0 bases, V lost 8 bases, and 10 bases had no gene match.

This chain connects TRBV6-5 to TRBJ1-2; maybe TRBD1 (6 bases). The CDR3 totals 14 residues. CDR1 and CDR2 from the germline V gene are MNHEY and SVGAGI. V lost 8 bases and J 2 bases, leaving 15 bases between the germline ends. CDR3: CASAIGQGNYGYTF. CDR3 sequence (DNA): TGTGCCAGCGCCATAGGGCAGGGGAACTATGGCTACACCTTC.

This chain joins TRBV19 and TRBJ2-7; 7 bases line up with TRBD1. The CDR3 is made up of 13 amino acids. The V gene end was trimmed by 3 bases and the J gene end by 7 bases; junction bases not matched to a gene: 6. The germline V gene has CDR1 LNHDA and CDR2 SQIVND (reference sequence). The CDR3 is CASSIDRAAEQYF. CDR3 sequence (DNA): TGTGCCAGTAGTATTGACAGGGCAGCGGAGCAGTACTTC.

The chain has TRBV7-9 and TRBJ1-6, with TRBD1 matching over 8 bases. This CDR3 is 14 amino acids long. With 5 bases clipped from V and 6 bases from J, the junction kept 3 bases outside the gene matches. Germline values: CDR1 SEHNR, CDR2 FQNEAQ (reference sequence). In nucleotides, the CDR3 is TGTGCCAGCAGCCCTACAGGGGGTAATTCACCCCTCCACTTT. Its protein product is CASSPTGGNSPLHF.

The J gene is TRBJ1-3, the V gene TRBV28; D remains ambiguous. The V gene's germline CDR1 is MDHEN and CDR2 SYDVKM. The CDR3 runs to 14 residues. V was cut by 2 bases and J by 5 bases, with 10 bases left in between. CDR3 sequence reads: CASSLVGFRNTIYF. The CDR3 nucleotides are TGTGCCAGCAGTTTAGTAGGGTTTCGAAACACCATATATTTT.

The chain links TRBV5-1 to TRBJ2-3; 9 bases agree with TRBD2. J gave up 6 bases and V 5 bases, and 10 bases lay outside the gene matches. The germline V gene encodes CDR1 SGHRS and CDR2 YFSETQ. There are 15 residues in the CDR3. The CDR3 nucleotides are TGCGCCAGCAGTCAGAGGACTAGCGATCACGATACGCAGTATTTT. The encoded protein is CASSQRTSDHDTQYF.

The chain is built from TRBV10-2 and TRBJ2-3; 11 nucleotides line up with TRBD2. This CDR3 is built from 13 residues. Germline assignment: CDR1 WSHSY and CDR2 SAAADI. Losses at the gene ends were 6 bases for V and 4 bases for J; bases not matched to a gene: 0. The CDR3 loop reads CASRGLAADTQYF. The CDR3 nucleotides are TGCGCCAGCAGGGGACTAGCGGCAGATACGCAGTATTTT.

The chain couples TRBV7-9 to TRBJ1-1; D unclear. Germline lookup yields CDR1 SEHNR and CDR2 FQNEAQ (reference sequence). V was trimmed by 3 bases and J by 11 bases, leaving 19 bases between them. CDR3 length: 14 residues. CDR3 loop: CASSFNPAESNAFF. CDR3 nucleotides: TGTGCCAGCAGCTTCAATCCTGCTGAGTCAAACGCTTTCTTT. The variable domain in full, with the rest retrieved from reference TRBV7-9 and TRBJ1-1, is DTGVSQNPRHKITKRGQNVTFRCDPISEHNRLYWYRQTLGQGPEFLTYFQNEAQLEKSRLLSDRFSAERPKGSFSTLEIQRTEQGDSAMYLCASSFNPAESNAFFGQGTRLTVV.

The chain combines TRBV9 with TRBJ1-3; D call uncertain. Between the trimmed V and J ends, which lost 4 bases and 3 bases, there was a span of 11 bases. The CDR3 is 14 amino acids. Germline lookup yields CDR1 SGDLS and CDR2 YYNGEE. The DNA of the CDR3 is TGTGCCAGCAGCCCACAGCCCAATGGAAACACCATATATTTT. Its translation is CASSPQPNGNTIYF.

The chain is built from TRBV7-9 and TRBJ1-1; 7 bases align to TRBD1. Germline V gives CDR1 SEHNR, CDR2 FQNEAQ (reference sequence). The CDR3 loop spans 16 amino acids. Trimming took 3 bases from V and 1 from J; bases not matched to a gene: 8. The CDR3 DNA follows: TGTGCCAGCAGCTTTGGGGACAGTACCAAGAACACTGAAGCTTTCTTT. It specifies CASSFGDSTKNTEAFF.

V is TRBV6-5 and J is TRBJ1-5, with D unresolved. The CDR3 runs to 13 residues. V was pared by 6 bases and J by 5 bases, with 11 bases between. The V gene's germline CDR1 is MNHEY and CDR2 SVGAGI. Here the CDR3 reads CASSYSRYQPQHF. Here the CDR3 DNA reads TGTGCCAGCAGCTATTCAAGGTATCAGCCCCAGCATTTT.

The chain combines TRBV19 with TRBJ1-1; no reliable D call. The CDR3 has 13 amino acids. Trimming cost V 4 bases and J 11 bases, with 17 bases left between them. Per the germline V gene, CDR1 is LNHDA and CDR2 is SQIVND (reference sequence). The chain's CDR3 is CASSRVEGTGAFF. Written as DNA, the CDR3 is TGTGCCAGTAGTAGGGTCGAGGGCACTGGGGCTTTCTTT.

This rearrangement joins TRBV5-1 to TRBJ2-1; 12 bases fit TRBD2. J was trimmed by 4 bases and V by 4 bases; bases with no gene match: 6. Germline CDR1 reads SGHRS; CDR2 reads YFSETQ. The CDR3 length is 16 residues. The CDR3 is CASSPTLAGGYNEQFF. Here the CDR3 DNA reads TGCGCCAGCAGCCCCACCCTAGCGGGAGGGTACAATGAGCAGTTCTTC.

The chain is built from TRBV5-1 and TRBJ1-4; 8 positions match TRBD1. Unmatched junction bases numbered 5, after V lost 2 bases and J lost 8 bases. Looked up from germline, CDR1 is SGHRS and CDR2 is YFSETQ. This CDR3 region has 14 residues. Written as DNA, the CDR3 is TGCGCCAGCAGCTTAGAGACAGGGGCAGAAAAACTGTTTTTT. Translation gives CASSLETGAEKLFF.

The rearrangement uses TRBV6-5 and TRBJ2-1; 10 bases fit TRBD1. Germline lookup yields CDR1 MNHEY and CDR2 SVGAGI. Germline trimming cut 2 bases from V and 10 bases from J; bases unmatched to any gene: 5. This CDR3 spans 14 amino acids. The chain's CDR3 is CASSYRTGGLEQFF. In DNA, the CDR3 is TGTGCCAGCAGTTACAGGACAGGGGGATTAGAGCAGTTCTTC.

The CDR3 sequence: CASSLLSRGGGPNTGELFF. The DNA of the CDR3 is TGCGCCAGCAGCTTGTTGTCCCGGGGAGGGGGACCGAACACCGGGGAGCTGTTTTTT. The gene calls are TRBV5-1 and TRBJ2-2; TRBD2 might be the D (7 bases). The germline gives CDR1 SGHRS, CDR2 YFSETQ. The germline V and J ends were trimmed by 1 base and 0 bases, with 19 bases remaining between them. The CDR3 spans 19 residues.

The chain combines TRBV7-2 with TRBJ2-5, with 9 positions matching TRBD2. The CDR3 consists of 14 residues. V lost 4 bases to trimming and J lost 4 bases; unmatched junction nucleotides: 4. Germline CDR1 reads SGHTA; CDR2 reads FQGNSA. This chain's CDR3 is CASSSLLAGETQYF. The CDR3 DNA sequence: TGTGCCAGCAGCTCACTACTAGCGGGAGAGACCCAGTACTTC.

The chain recombines TRBV20-1 with TRBJ2-1; TRBD2 agrees at 12 bases. The CDR3 consists of 11 residues. Germline CDR1 is DFQATT and CDR2 is SNEGSKA (reference sequence). V lost 6 bases and J lost 15; bases outside the gene matches: 6. The CDR3 bases are TGCAGTGCGACCCCTAGCGGGAGGGGGTTCTTC. It specifies CSATPSGRGFF.

V usage is TRBV2 and J usage is TRBJ2-5; 10 bases map to TRBD2. The CDR3 is 14 amino acids. The germline gives CDR1 SNHLY, CDR2 FYNNEI. Trimming at V came to 5 bases and at J to 7 bases, leaving 7 bases not matched to a gene. The CDR3: CASSPGTSVGTQYF. The CDR3 DNA is TGTGCCAGCAGTCCCGGGACTAGCGTAGGGACCCAGTACTTC.

This clone was recorded a few times. V and J are TRBV12-1 and TRBJ2-5; the table's TRBD2 call for D was not verified on the DNA. TRBV12-1 is termed a pseudogene. This CDR3 comprises 16 residues. CDR3 in amino acids: CASSFESLAGRETQYF. In DNA form, the CDR3 reads TGTGCCAGCAGCTTTGAGAGTCTAGCGGGAAGAGAGACCCAGTACTTC.

This clone appeared a single time. V gene TRBV11-3 combines with J gene TRBJ1-6; TRBD1 agrees at 7 bases. V lost 5 bases and J lost 7; bases outside the gene matches: 5. The CDR3 totals 14 residues. Germline CDR1 is SGHNT and CDR2 is YENEEA. The CDR3 DNA reads TGTGCCAGCAGCAAGACAGGGCTAAATTCACCCCTCCACTTT. It codes for CASSKTGLNSPLHF.

This chain uses TRBV19 with TRBJ1-1; 7 bases map to TRBD1. From germline, CDR1 is LNHDA and CDR2 SQIVND (reference sequence). With V trimmed by 6 bases and J by 7 bases, 5 bases remained unmatched. CDR3 length: 12 amino acids. This CDR3 is CASRFRDSEAFF. The CDR3 bases are TGTGCCAGTAGATTCCGGGACAGTGAAGCTTTCTTT.

The chain uses TRBV30 and TRBJ1-3; 7 bases agree with TRBD1. CDR1 is GTSNPN, CDR2 SVGIG, per germline (reference sequence). This CDR3 region has 12 residues. The trim removed 8 bases at V and 3 bases at J, leaving 4 bases unmatched. CDR3 sequence reads: CARTGLGNTIYF. For the CDR3, the DNA is TGTGCCCGGACAGGCCTTGGAAACACCATATATTTT.

The genes are TRBV6-5 and TRBJ1-6; possible D gene TRBD1, 6 bases. V lost 4 bases, J lost 8 bases, and 15 bases lay in between. The CDR3 runs to 15 residues. Germline V gene lookup returns CDR1 MNHEY and CDR2 SVGAGI. Here the CDR3 reads CASSSTGQPHSPLHF. CDR3 DNA sequence: TGTGCCAGCAGTTCCACTGGACAGCCCCATTCACCCCTCCACTTT.

J is TRBJ2-3 and V is TRBV19; a possible D gene is TRBD1 (6 bases). The germline V gene encodes CDR1 LNHDA and CDR2 SQIVND (reference sequence). The germline V and J ends were trimmed by 7 bases and 5 bases, with 13 bases remaining between them. CDR3 length equals 13 residues. CDR3 amino acids: CASIPLGGDTQYF. In DNA form, the CDR3 reads TGTGCCAGTATCCCGCTAGGGGGAGATACGCAGTATTTT.

The gene calls are TRBV10-3 and TRBJ2-1; D possibly corresponds to TRBD2 (6 bases). This CDR3 contains 14 residues. The V gene lost 5 bases and the J gene lost 5 bases, with 13 bases spanning the gap. Germline lookup yields CDR1 ENHRY and CDR2 SYGVKD. The CDR3 DNA reads as TGTGCCATCAGTACCCGACTAGAGGACAATGAGCAGTTCTTC. Protein sequence: CAISTRLEDNEQFF.

This chain joins TRBV5-8 and TRBJ1-2; no reliable D call. The ends were cut back, 3 bases at V and 5 bases at J, with 17 bases in the middle. Germline V CDR1 and CDR2: SGHTS, YDEGEE. The CDR3 runs 15 residues. CDR3 in amino acids: CASSSRVLKTYGYTF. CDR3 bases: TGTGCCAGCAGCTCTCGGGTCCTAAAGACATATGGCTACACCTTC.

The J gene is TRBJ2-7, the V gene TRBV5-6; D possibly matches TRBD1 or TRBD2 (6 bases each). Trimming took 2 bases from V and 5 from J, leaving 20 bases between them. Germline CDR1 reads SGHDT; CDR2 reads YYEEEE. The CDR3 runs to 16 residues. The DNA for the CDR3 is TGTGCCAGCAGCTTTAGGCGGAGGGGGGCTCTGGACGAGCAGTACTTC. Protein: CASSFRRRGALDEQYF.